This record looks at one T cell receptor (beta chain) sequence and its context. Its cognate antigen is unknown. CDR1 SGHAT and CDR2 FQNNGV come from the germline V gene. The CDR3 is made up of 14 amino acids. With V trimmed by 6 bases and J by 2 bases, 1 base remained unmatched. This sample was included in a study of beta chain features in type 1 diabetes. In the study overall: Patients did not differ from healthy donors in age, gender or cell yield. Regarding the study as a whole: In every one of the four CD4+ subsets, TCRB CDR3s were moderately but significantly shorter in Type 1 diabetes patients.

Expressed TCRB transcripts were sequenced, since all the RNA that had been isolated was reverse transcribed. Deep immunoSEQ sequencing covered naive, central memory and regulatory T cell samples. Profiled with immunoSEQ multiplex PCR; TCRdb holds only in-frame clones, not every one. The data hold 250,000 or so clones, with more than 11% observed a single time. Every participating donor gave one draw, a heparinised blood sample averaging about 110 mL. The specimen sequenced was naive CD4+ T cells from blood. This clonotype was obtained from a man aged 25-45 years with type 1 diabetes. The chain employs TRBV11-2 and TRBJ1-2; 12 bases line up with TRBD1. The CDR3 region has the DNA TGTGCCAGCAGGGGACAGGGGGCGAACTATGGCTACACCTTC. As protein: CASRGQGANYGYTF.